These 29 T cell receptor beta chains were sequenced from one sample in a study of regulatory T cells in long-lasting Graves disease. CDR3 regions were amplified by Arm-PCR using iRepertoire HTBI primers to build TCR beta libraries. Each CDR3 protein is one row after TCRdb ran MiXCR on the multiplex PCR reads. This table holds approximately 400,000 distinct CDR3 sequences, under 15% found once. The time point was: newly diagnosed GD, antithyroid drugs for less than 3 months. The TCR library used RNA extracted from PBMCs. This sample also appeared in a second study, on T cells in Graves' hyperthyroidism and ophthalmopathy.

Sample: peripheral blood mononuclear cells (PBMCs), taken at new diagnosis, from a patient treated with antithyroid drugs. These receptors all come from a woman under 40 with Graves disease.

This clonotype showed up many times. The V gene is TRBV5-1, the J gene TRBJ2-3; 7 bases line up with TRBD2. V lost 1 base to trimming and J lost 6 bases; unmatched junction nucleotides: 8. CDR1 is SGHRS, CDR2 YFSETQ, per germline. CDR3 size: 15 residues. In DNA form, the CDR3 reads TGCGCCAGCAGCTTGTATGGGAGGGCCATGGATACGCAGTATTTT. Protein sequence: CASSLYGRAMDTQYF.

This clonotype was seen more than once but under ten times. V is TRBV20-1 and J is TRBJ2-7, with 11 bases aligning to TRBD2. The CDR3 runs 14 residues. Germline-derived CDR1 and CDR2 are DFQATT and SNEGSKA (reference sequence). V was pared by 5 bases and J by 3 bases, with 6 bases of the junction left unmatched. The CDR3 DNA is TGCAGTGCTCCCCCGGGACTAGCGGTCTACGAGCAGTACTTC. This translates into CSAPPGLAVYEQYF.

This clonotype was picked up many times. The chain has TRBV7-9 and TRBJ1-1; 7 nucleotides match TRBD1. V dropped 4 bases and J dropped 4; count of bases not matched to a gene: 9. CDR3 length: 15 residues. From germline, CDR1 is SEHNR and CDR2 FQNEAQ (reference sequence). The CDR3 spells CASSWTGPGGTEAFF. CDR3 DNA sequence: TGTGCCAGCAGCTGGACGGGACCAGGGGGCACTGAAGCTTTCTTT.

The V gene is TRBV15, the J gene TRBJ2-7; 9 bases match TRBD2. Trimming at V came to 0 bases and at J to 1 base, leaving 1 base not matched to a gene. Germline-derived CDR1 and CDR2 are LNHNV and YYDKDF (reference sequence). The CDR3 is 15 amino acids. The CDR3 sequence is CATSRDSGRSYEQYF. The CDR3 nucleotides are TGTGCCACCAGCAGAGATAGCGGGAGATCCTACGAGCAGTACTTC.

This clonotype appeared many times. CDR3 DNA: TGTGCCAGCAGTTTATTCCCCCGGGGCACAGATACGCAGTATTTT. It codes for CASSLFPRGTDTQYF. The rearrangement links TRBV12-3 or TRBV12-4 to TRBJ2-3; D is undetermined. This CDR3 comprises 15 residues. The V end was cut by 2 bases, the J end by 1 base, with 10 bases between.

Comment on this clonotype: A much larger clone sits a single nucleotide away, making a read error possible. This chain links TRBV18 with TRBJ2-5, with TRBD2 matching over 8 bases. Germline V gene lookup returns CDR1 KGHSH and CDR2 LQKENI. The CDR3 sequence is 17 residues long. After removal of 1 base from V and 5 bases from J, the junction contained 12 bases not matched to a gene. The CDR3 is CASSPRTIGRVVETQYF. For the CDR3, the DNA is TGTGCCAGCTCACCACGGACTATCGGGAGGGTTGTTGAGACCCAGTACTTC.

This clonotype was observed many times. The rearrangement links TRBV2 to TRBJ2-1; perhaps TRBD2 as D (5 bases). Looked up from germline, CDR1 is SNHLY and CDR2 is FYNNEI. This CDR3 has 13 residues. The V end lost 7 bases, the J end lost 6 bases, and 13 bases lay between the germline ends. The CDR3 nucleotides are TGTGCCAGCACCGGGGAACTCTTCAATGAGCAGTTCTTC. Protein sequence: CASTGELFNEQFF.

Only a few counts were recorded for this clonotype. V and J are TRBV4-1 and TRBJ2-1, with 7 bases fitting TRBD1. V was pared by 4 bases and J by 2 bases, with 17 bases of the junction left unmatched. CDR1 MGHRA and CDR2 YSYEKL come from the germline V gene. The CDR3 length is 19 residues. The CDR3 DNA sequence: TGCGCCAGCAGCCTACCTCAGAGGTCGAATGACAGGGCCTACAATGAGCAGTTCTTC. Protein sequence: CASSLPQRSNDRAYNEQFF.

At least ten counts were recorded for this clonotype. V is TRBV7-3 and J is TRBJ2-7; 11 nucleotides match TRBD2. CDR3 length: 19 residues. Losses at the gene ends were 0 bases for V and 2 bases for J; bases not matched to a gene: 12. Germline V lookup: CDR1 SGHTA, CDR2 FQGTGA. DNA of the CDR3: TGTGCCAGCAGCTTAACGGGAGTTAGCGGGAGGGCCAACCCCTACGAGCAGTACTTC. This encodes CASSLTGVSGRANPYEQYF.

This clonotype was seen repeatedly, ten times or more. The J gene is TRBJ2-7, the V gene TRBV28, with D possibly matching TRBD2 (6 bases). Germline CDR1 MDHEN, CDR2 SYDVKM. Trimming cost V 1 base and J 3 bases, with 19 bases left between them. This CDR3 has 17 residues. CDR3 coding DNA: TGTGCCAGCAGTTTATTCCTGGTTGGGGAGGCGGACTACGAGCAGTACTTC. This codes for CASSLFLVGEADYEQYF.

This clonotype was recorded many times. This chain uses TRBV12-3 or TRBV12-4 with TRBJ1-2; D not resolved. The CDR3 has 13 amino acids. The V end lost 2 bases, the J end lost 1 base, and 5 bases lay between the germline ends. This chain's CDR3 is CASSLQVNYGYTF. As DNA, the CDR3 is TGTGCCAGCAGTTTACAGGTTAACTATGGCTACACCTTC.

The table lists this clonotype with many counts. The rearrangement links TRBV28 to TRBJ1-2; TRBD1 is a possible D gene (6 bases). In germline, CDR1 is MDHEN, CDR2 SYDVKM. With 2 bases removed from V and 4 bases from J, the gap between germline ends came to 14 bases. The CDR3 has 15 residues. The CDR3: CASSLPGQNSYGYTF. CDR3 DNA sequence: TGTGCCAGCAGTTTACCTGGACAGAATTCCTATGGCTACACCTTC.

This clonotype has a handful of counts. The CDR3 DNA sequence: TGTGCCACCAGTGATGTCGGGGAGCTGTTTTTT. Its protein product is CATSDVGELFF. This chain connects TRBV24-1 to TRBJ2-2; D is unresolved. V gave up 3 bases and J gave up 7 bases, with 2 bases separating them. Germline loops: CDR1 KGHDR, CDR2 SFDVKD. The CDR3 sequence is 11 residues long.

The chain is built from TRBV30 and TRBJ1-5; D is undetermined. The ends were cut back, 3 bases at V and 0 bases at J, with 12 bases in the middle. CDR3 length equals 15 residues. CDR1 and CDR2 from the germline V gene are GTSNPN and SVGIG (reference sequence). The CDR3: CAWSPPGYSNQPQHF. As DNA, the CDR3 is TGTGCCTGGAGCCCCCCGGGGTATAGCAATCAGCCCCAGCATTTT.

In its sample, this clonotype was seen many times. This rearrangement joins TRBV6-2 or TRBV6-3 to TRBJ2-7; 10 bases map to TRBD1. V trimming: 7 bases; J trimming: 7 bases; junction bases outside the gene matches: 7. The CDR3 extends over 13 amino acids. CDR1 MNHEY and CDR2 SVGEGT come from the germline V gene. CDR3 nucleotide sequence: TGTGCCAGCACCGGGACAGGGGCTTATGAGCAGTACTTC. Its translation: CASTGTGAYEQYF.

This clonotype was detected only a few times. The CDR3 loop reads CASSSGTRHQPQHF. The CDR3 nucleotides are TGTGCCAGCAGCTCCGGGACGCGCCATCAGCCCCAGCATTTT. The chain recombines TRBV5-6 with TRBJ1-5, with D maybe TRBD1 (5 bases). Trimming removed 3 bases at V and 5 bases at J, with 12 bases between. Germline loops: CDR1 SGHDT, CDR2 YYEEEE. The CDR3 has 14 amino acids.

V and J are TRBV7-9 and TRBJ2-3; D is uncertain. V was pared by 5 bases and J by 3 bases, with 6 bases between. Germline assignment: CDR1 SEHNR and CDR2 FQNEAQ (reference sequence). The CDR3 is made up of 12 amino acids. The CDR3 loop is CASSGVTDTQYF. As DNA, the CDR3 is TGTGCCAGCAGCGGGGTAACAGATACGCAGTATTTT.

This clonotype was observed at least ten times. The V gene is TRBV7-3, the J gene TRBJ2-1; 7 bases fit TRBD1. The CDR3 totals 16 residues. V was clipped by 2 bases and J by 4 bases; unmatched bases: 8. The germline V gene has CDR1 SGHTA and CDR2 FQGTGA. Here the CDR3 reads CASSLHPGQLYNEQFF. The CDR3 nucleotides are TGTGCCAGCAGCTTACATCCGGGACAGTTATACAATGAGCAGTTCTTC.

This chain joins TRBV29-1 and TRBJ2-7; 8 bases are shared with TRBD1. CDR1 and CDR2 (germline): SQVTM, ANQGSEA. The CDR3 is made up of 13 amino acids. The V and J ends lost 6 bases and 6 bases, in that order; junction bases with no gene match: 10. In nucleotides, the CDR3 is TGCAGCGTGGCAGGGGGCGAGGGGAGCGAGCAGTACTTC. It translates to CSVAGGEGSEQYF.

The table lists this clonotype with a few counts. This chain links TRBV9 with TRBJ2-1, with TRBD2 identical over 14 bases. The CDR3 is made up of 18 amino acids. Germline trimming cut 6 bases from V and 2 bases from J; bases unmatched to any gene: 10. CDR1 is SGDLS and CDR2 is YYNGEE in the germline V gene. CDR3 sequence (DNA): TGTGCCAGCACCTCGCCCGGGACTAGCGGGAGACCCTACAATGAGCAGTTCTTC. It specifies CASTSPGTSGRPYNEQFF.

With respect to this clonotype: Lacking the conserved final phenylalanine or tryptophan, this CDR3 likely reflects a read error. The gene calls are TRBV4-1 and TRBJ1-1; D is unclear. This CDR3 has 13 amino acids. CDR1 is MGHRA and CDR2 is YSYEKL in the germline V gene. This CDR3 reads CASTRLRSAGAFS. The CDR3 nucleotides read TGTGCCAGCACCCGACTCCGGAGTGCCGGCGCTTTCTCT.

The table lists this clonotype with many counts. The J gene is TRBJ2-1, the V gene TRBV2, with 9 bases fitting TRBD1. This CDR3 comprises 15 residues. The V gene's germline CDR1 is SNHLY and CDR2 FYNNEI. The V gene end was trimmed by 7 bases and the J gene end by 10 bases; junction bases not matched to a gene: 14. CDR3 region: CASNRGQGIPSEQFF. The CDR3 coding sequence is TGTGCCAGCAACCGAGGACAGGGGATCCCCTCCGAGCAGTTCTTC. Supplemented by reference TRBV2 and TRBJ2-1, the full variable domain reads EPEVTQTPSHQVTQMGQEVILRCVPISNHLYFYWYRQILGQKVEFLVSFYNNEISEKSEIFDDQFSVERPDGSNFTLKIRSTKLEDSAMYFCASNRGQGIPSEQFFGPGTRLTVL.

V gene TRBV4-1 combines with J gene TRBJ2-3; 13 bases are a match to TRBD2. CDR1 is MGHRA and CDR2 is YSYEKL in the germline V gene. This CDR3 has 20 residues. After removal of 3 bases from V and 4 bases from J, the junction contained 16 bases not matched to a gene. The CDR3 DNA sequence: TGCGCCAGCAGCCAGGCAGGACTAGCGGGAGAAAAAAGAGGGGCAGATACGCAGTATTTT. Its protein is CASSQAGLAGEKRGADTQYF.

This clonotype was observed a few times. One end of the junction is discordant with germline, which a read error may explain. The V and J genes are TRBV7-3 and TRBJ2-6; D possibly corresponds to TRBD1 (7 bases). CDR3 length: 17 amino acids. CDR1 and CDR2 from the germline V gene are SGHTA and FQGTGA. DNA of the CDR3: TGTGCCAGCAGCCTAACAGGAGGGGGCCGTGGGGCCAACGTCCTGACTTTC. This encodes CASSLTGGGRGANVLTF.

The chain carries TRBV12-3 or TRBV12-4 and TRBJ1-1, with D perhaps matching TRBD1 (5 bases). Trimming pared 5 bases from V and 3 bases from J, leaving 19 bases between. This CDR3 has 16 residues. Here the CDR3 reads CASSPYGAMPYTEAFF. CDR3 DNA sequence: TGTGCCAGCAGTCCGTATGGGGCAATGCCCTACACTGAAGCTTTCTTT.

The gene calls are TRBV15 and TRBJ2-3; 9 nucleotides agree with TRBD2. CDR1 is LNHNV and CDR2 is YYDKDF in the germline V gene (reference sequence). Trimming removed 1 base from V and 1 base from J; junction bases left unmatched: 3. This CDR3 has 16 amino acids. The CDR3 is CATSRVTSGRTDTQYF. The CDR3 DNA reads TGTGCCACCAGCAGAGTTACTAGCGGGCGCACAGATACGCAGTATTTT.

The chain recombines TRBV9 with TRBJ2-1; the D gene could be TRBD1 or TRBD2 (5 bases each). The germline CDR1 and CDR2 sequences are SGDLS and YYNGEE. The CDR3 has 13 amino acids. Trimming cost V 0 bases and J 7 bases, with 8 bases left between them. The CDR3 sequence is CASSVAGTNEQFF. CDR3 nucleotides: TGTGCCAGCAGCGTAGCGGGGACGAATGAGCAGTTCTTC.

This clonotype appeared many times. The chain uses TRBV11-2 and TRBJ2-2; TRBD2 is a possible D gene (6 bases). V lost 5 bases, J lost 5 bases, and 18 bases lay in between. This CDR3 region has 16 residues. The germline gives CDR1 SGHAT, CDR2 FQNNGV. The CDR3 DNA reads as TGTGCCAGCAGCCCCAACCCCACCGCGGGGACCGGGGAGCTGTTTTTT. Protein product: CASSPNPTAGTGELFF.

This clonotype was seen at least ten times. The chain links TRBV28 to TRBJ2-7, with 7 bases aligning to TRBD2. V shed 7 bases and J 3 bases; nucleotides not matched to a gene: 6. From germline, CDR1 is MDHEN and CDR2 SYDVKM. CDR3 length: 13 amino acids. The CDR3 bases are TGTGCCAGCACAGTAGGACTAGACTACGAGCAGTACTTC. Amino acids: CASTVGLDYEQYF.